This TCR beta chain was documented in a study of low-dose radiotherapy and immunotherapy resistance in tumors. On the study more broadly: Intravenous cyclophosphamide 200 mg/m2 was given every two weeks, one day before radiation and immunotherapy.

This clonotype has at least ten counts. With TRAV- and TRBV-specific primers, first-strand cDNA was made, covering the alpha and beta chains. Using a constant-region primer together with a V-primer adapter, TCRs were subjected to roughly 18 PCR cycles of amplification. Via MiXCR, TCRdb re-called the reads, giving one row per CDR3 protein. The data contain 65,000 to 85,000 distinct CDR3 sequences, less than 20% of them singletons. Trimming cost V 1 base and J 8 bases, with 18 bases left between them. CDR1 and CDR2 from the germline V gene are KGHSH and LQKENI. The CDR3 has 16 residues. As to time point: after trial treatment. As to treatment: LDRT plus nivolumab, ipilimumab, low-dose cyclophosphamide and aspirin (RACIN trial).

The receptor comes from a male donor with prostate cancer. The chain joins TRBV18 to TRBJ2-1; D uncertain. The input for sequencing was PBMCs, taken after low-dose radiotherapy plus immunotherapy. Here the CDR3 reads CASSPQRASTVHEQFF. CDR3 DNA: TGTGCCAGCTCACCACAACGAGCGTCCACGGTCCATGAGCAGTTCTTC.